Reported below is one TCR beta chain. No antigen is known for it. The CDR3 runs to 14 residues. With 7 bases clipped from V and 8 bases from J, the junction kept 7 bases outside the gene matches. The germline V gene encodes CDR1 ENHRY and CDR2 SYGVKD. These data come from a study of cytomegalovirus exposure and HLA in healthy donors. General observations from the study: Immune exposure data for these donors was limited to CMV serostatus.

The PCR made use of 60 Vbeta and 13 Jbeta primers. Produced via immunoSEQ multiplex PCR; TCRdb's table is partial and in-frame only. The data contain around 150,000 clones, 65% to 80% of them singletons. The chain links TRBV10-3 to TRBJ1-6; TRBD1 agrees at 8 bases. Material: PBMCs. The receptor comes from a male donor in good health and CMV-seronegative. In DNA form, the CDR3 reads TGTGCCATCAACTCAGGACAGGGTGATTCACCCCTCCACTTT. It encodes CAINSGQGDSPLHF.